Following are 21 T cell receptor beta chains from one sample sequenced in a study of cytomegalovirus exposure and HLA in healthy donors. Some clones are missing from TCRdb's copy, which holds only in-frame ones; the method was immunoSEQ multiplex PCR. Seen here are about 130,000 clones, nearly 90% observed once, and the top ten hold approximately 10%. Material for sequencing was PBMCs. Receptors were obtained from a woman aged 18-29 years in good health and CMV-seropositive.

The V call is TRBV27, the J call TRBJ2-3; 10 bases agree with TRBD2. Germline V gene lookup returns CDR1 MNHEY and CDR2 SMNVEV (reference sequence). The CDR3 is made up of 17 amino acids. The junction had 17 bases not matched to a gene; V was cut back by 6 bases and J by 8 bases. The DNA for the CDR3 is TGTGCCAGCAGACCCTATTTTAGCGGGGGGATCCAAGTTACGCAGTATTTT. Residues: CASRPYFSGGIQVTQYF.

V usage is TRBV27 and J usage is TRBJ2-7; 9 bases fit TRBD2. The CDR3 totals 12 residues. After removal of 4 bases from V and 6 bases from J, the junction contained 1 base not matched to a gene. The germline V gene encodes CDR1 MNHEY and CDR2 SMNVEV (reference sequence). The CDR3 DNA reads TGTGCCAGCAGTTCGACTAGCGGCGAGCAGTACTTC. It specifies CASSSTSGEQYF.

CDR3 bases: TGTGCCAGCAGTTGGGACAGAGGAACCTACACTGAAGCTTTCTTT. Amino acids: CASSWDRGTYTEAFF. The chain employs TRBV5-4 and TRBJ1-1; TRBD1 aligns across 7 bases. Germline values: CDR1 SGHNT, CDR2 YYREEE (reference sequence). CDR3 size: 15 residues. V lost 5 bases and J lost 3; bases outside the gene matches: 10.

This chain links TRBV6-5 with TRBJ2-3; D is undetermined. Deletions cut 2 bases from V and 2 bases from J, with 5 bases between. The germline V gene encodes CDR1 MNHEY and CDR2 SVGAGI. CDR3 length: 13 residues. The CDR3 region is CASSYHYTDTQYF. As DNA, the CDR3 is TGTGCCAGCAGTTACCACTACACAGATACGCAGTATTTT.

CDR3 protein: CASSLTGGTEAFF. The CDR3 nucleotides are TGTGCCAGCAGCTTGACAGGGGGGACTGAAGCTTTCTTT. The chain joins TRBV11-2 to TRBJ1-1, with TRBD1 matching 9 bases. Per the germline V gene, CDR1 is SGHAT and CDR2 is FQNNGV. The CDR3 has 13 residues. The J segment lost 5 bases and the V segment lost 3 bases, leaving 1 base of the junction unmatched.

The rearrangement joins TRBV7-2 to TRBJ1-3; D unresolved. Germline V CDR1 and CDR2: SGHTA, FQGNSA. CDR3 size: 15 residues. V lost 5 bases and J 0 bases, leaving 11 bases between the germline ends. CDR3 sequence reads: CASSPRVSSGNTIYF. The CDR3 DNA is TGTGCCAGCAGCCCTAGAGTATCCTCTGGAAACACCATATATTTT.

The V and J genes are TRBV5-1 and TRBJ2-5, with 8 bases lining up with TRBD1. After removal of 4 bases from V and 1 base from J, the junction contained 18 bases not matched to a gene. Germline V gives CDR1 SGHRS, CDR2 YFSETQ. The CDR3 is made up of 19 amino acids. The CDR3 spells CASSGPMGEQGAPQETQYF. Here the CDR3 DNA reads TGCGCCAGCAGCGGACCCATGGGGGAGCAGGGGGCGCCCCAAGAGACCCAGTACTTC.

The chain combines TRBV2 with TRBJ2-7, with D possibly TRBD1 on 6 matching bases. The CDR3 has 16 residues. Trimming stripped 11 bases from V and 0 bases from J, with 23 bases between. Germline CDR1 is SNHLY and CDR2 is FYNNEI. For the CDR3, the DNA is TGTGCCGGATCAAGGGGAAGGGGACAAAGCTCCTACGAGCAGTACTTC. It translates to CAGSRGRGQSSYEQYF.

This clone has a handful of counts. The rearrangement links TRBV27 to TRBJ1-5; a weak D match, TRBD1 (6 bases). The germline V and J ends were trimmed by 5 bases and 4 bases, with 9 bases remaining between them. This CDR3 spans 13 amino acids. Germline CDR1 MNHEY, CDR2 SMNVEV (reference sequence). Here the CDR3 DNA reads TGTGCCAGCAGTCCCCAGGGGAATCAGCCCCAGCATTTT. Its protein is CASSPQGNQPQHF.

The J gene is TRBJ1-2, the V gene TRBV4-1; 11 positions agree with TRBD1. Germline V gene lookup returns CDR1 MGHRA and CDR2 YSYEKL. The CDR3 extends over 16 amino acids. J was trimmed by 4 bases and V by 1 base; bases with no gene match: 5. The CDR3 nucleotides read TGCGCCAGCAGCCAAGTAAGGACAGGGGGCGTCTATGGCTACACCTTC. Protein sequence: CASSQVRTGGVYGYTF.

The rearrangement uses TRBV6-5 and TRBJ2-4; D gene uncertain. The CDR3 is 14 amino acids. In germline, CDR1 is MNHEY, CDR2 SVGAGI. V gave up 7 bases and J gave up 9 bases, with 19 bases separating them. The CDR3 here is CASTPLLMSSIQYF. In DNA, the CDR3 is TGTGCCAGCACCCCACTCCTGATGTCGTCCATTCAGTACTTC.

This chain links TRBV29-1 with TRBJ1-2; tentatively, D is TRBD1 (6 bases). Germline assignment: CDR1 SQVTM and CDR2 ANQGSEA. V gave up 3 bases and J gave up 4 bases, with 12 bases separating them. The CDR3 totals 13 residues. This chain's CDR3 is CSVERGNGYGYTF. The CDR3, as DNA: TGCAGCGTTGAGAGGGGGAACGGCTATGGCTACACCTTC.

This clone was seen only once. The chain couples TRBV5-8 to TRBJ1-4; TRBD1 aligns across 10 bases. Germline CDR1 reads SGHTS; CDR2 reads YDEGEE. CDR3 length: 15 amino acids. V was clipped by 4 bases and J by 4 bases; unmatched bases: 4. CDR3 loop: CASSPRTGGNEKLFF. CDR3 sequence (DNA): TGTGCCAGCAGCCCCCGGACAGGGGGTAATGAAAAACTGTTTTTT. The full variable domain, completed using reference TRBV5-8 and TRBJ1-4, is EAGVTQSPTHLIKTRGQQATLRCSPISGHTSVYWYQQALGLGLQFLLWYDEGEERNRGNFPPRFSGRQFPNYSSELNVNALELEDSALYLCASSPRTGGNEKLFFGSGTQLSVL.

V usage is TRBV6-5 and J usage is TRBJ2-7, with a possible D match to TRBD1 (5 bases). The CDR3 totals 14 residues. Per the germline V gene, CDR1 is MNHEY and CDR2 is SVGAGI. Trimming took off 6 bases at V and 5 bases at J, with 17 bases between the two ends. Here the CDR3 reads CASRTPQGVHEQYF. CDR3 DNA: TGTGCCAGCAGAACTCCCCAGGGTGTCCACGAGCAGTACTTC.

V is TRBV10-3 and J is TRBJ2-3; no firm D call. CDR3 length: 13 residues. Trimming left V 10 bases short and J 5 bases short, with 16 bases between. CDR1 and CDR2 (germline): ENHRY, SYGVKD. CDR3 amino acids: CASGGATEDTQYF. CDR3 nucleotides: TGTGCCAGCGGCGGAGCCACGGAAGATACGCAGTATTTT.

V usage is TRBV4-1 and J usage is TRBJ2-1; 10 nucleotides agree with TRBD2. The germline CDR1 and CDR2 sequences are MGHRA and YSYEKL. The CDR3 is made up of 16 amino acids. The V and J ends lost 0 bases and 10 bases, in that order; junction bases with no gene match: 9. The CDR3 reads CASSQDMPSGGQEQFF. CDR3 coding DNA: TGCGCCAGCAGCCAAGATATGCCTAGCGGGGGTCAGGAGCAGTTCTTC.

The CDR3 DNA sequence: TGTGCCAGCATCCCCCGATTCGGACTAGGCACAGATACGCAGTATTTT. Residues: CASIPRFGLGTDTQYF. The rearrangement links TRBV7-8 to TRBJ2-3; 7 bases are a match to TRBD2. From germline, CDR1 is SGHVS and CDR2 FQNEAQ. After removal of 7 bases from V and 1 base from J, the junction contained 11 bases not matched to a gene. The CDR3 length is 16 residues.

V usage is TRBV5-1 and J usage is TRBJ2-5, with D possibly matching TRBD1 (5 bases). CDR1 and CDR2 from the germline V gene are SGHRS and YFSETQ. This CDR3 is 14 amino acids long. Trimming stripped 1 base from V and 5 bases from J, with 12 bases between. As DNA, the CDR3 is TGCGCCAGCAGCTTGTTTTCAGGGTGGGAGACCCAGTACTTC. This gives the protein CASSLFSGWETQYF. The whole variable domain, remainder taken from reference TRBV5-1 and TRBJ2-5, is KAGVTQTPRYLIKTRGQQVTLSCSPISGHRSVSWYQQTPGQGLQFLFEYFSETQRNKGNFPGRFSGRQFSNSRSEMNVSTLELGDSALYLCASSLFSGWETQYFGPGTRLLVL.

This clone was seen a handful of times. The gene calls are TRBV21-1 and TRBJ1-6. TRBV21-1 is given as a pseudogene. The length of the CDR3 is 18 residues. The CDR3 DNA reads TGTGCCAGCAGCCCTCCTATCAAAGGGAGGGATGAGTCGGCGCCCCTCCACTTT. This codes for CASSPPIKGRDESAPLHF.

This clone has a handful of counts. V gene TRBV6-5 combines with J gene TRBJ2-2; 11 bases align to TRBD1. V lost 4 bases to trimming and J lost 3 bases; unmatched junction nucleotides: 1. Germline CDR1 reads MNHEY; CDR2 reads SVGAGI. This CDR3 contains 15 residues. This chain's CDR3 is CASSSGQGDTGELFF. Here the CDR3 DNA reads TGTGCCAGCAGTTCGGGACAGGGGGACACCGGGGAGCTGTTTTTT.

This clone was counted a single time. The chain couples TRBV9 to TRBJ2-3; D is unresolved. This CDR3 has 13 residues. V shed 0 bases and J shed 6 bases, with 8 bases lying between them. Germline CDR1 is SGDLS and CDR2 is YYNGEE. The CDR3 coding sequence is TGTGCCAGCAGCGTAGAAATAGCCGATACGCAGTATTTT. This encodes CASSVEIADTQYF.